This T cell receptor beta chain stems from a study of cytomegalovirus exposure and HLA in healthy donors (TCRdb year 2017). Notes on the research overall: An earlier analysis of several hundred of the donors reported 276 Gb of sequence data and 90 million to 120 million unique TCR beta sequences obtained from some 170 million T cells. An early release that covered roughly 600 HLA-typed donors contained around 300 gigabases of sequencing data and 85 million to 100 million unique TCR sequences. On average, roughly 240,000 unique TCR beta nucleotide sequences were sequenced per donor among 398 genotyped donors of the cohort, with roughly 18% of those sequences being non-productive. HLA typing covered class I and class II loci at four-digit resolution. Alongside the repertoire data, information on donor age, sex, ethnicity and CMV serostatus was compiled. Rather than using new phenotypic data, the later analysis identified candidate immune exposures from TCR beta sequences and from how often those sequences occurred across donors. The study profiled the T cell repertoires of approximately 700 subjects by immunosequencing and related them to cytomegalovirus serostatus. All discovery cohort repertoires had been generated on a single sequencing platform. Four to six DR-DQ haplotypes were handled as single units for association and clustering, since linkage in the cohort was strong. A later analysis re-analyzed previously published TCR beta repertoires from approximately 700 donors and added high-resolution HLA genotyping to study TCR occurrence patterns. Of the roughly 400 genotyped donors, approximately 80% fell in the genetic ancestry cluster associated with self-reported Caucasian donors. The aim of the study was to test whether cataloging public T cell receptors could identify signatures of past pathogen exposure. An earlier analysis of 450 to 750 of the donors used high-throughput TCR beta sequencing to judge whether each TCR beta V gene segment behaved as functional or pseudogenic. In a later genetic analysis, genome-wide SNP genotypes for 398 of the 666 donors were used, and that subset was treated as a discovery cohort. Besides the first cohort of under 700 subjects, a separate validation cohort made up of 120 different subjects was used. To predict cytomegalovirus infection status, the study brought together high-throughput TCR immunosequencing, statistical association of individual TCRs with disease status, and machine learning. The number of donors typed differed by locus, with 629-630 for A, B, C, DRB1 and DQB1, 522 for DQA1, 600 to 610 for DPA1, and around 430 for DPB1.

The paper's findings and limits, for the study overall: Compared with the roughly 700-donor mean, donors in an Asian-associated ancestry cluster had fewer N-insertions in productive TCRs, according to a later genetic analysis. It was suggested by the authors that the approach could potentially be generalized to other disease states and immunological phenotypes. The cohort was sequenced for TCR beta chains only, and without alpha or paired-chain data the features that could be detected were limited. A few of the identified cytomegalovirus-associated TCR beta chains were confirmed in vitro to be specific for cytomegalovirus antigens. A later analysis found that most CMV-associated TCR beta chains appeared HLA-restricted, with HLA associations seemingly driven largely by CMV exposure. A later analysis found that HLA-associated TCR beta chains were more clonally expanded and had lower generation probabilities than equally common non-associated chains. Some IMGT-functional V segments, including TRBV6-2 and TRBV6-3, could not be told apart with the 87-base-pair reads, so those segments were excluded. A later genetic analysis associated a missense DCLRE1C variant with V-gene and J-gene trimming of TCR beta chains, and an independent cohort replicated the association. According to a later analysis, parvovirus B19, influenza, CMV and Epstein-Barr virus appeared linked to several top co-occurrence clusters. In the study, approximately 150 TCR beta chains were listed as associated with cytomegalovirus. The presence/absence analyses assumed that sequencing depth was roughly uniform across donors, and that assumption may not be true. Specific HLA alleles were associated with 16,951 TCR beta sequences at a false discovery rate of 0.05 in a later analysis. Cytomegalovirus status was reported to be diagnosed by the classifier with high specificity and sensitivity in both the original and validation cohorts. According to a later analysis, TCR association rates differed among HLA loci, with DRB1 alleles showing the most associated TCRs and HLA-C alleles showing the fewest. Because counts were too low, 15 to 20 rarely observed V segments, including chromosome 9 orphons, were excluded from the earlier analysis of 587 of the donors. The sequencing pipeline was judged likely to have produced a cluster of highly shared sequence variants as a technical artifact. Because some donors lacked HLA typing at each locus, the association tests relied only on the typed subset. In an earlier analysis of fewer than 700 of the donors, most TCR beta V segments appeared in productive rearrangements about 87% or about 30% of the time, broadly matching IMGT annotations. A further reported finding was that TCR beta sequences accurately predicted the HLA-A and HLA-B alleles for most subjects in the first cohort. Correlated functional status among segregating V segments might be attributable to linkage disequilibrium, but an unknown experimental factor could not be ruled out. Immune exposure information for the cohort was limited to CMV serostatus. Assigning TCR associations to individual alleles was difficult when HLA alleles, especially DR and DQ, strongly co-occurred. While some public TCRs were present in many individuals, most TCR sequences turned up only very rarely across donors.

The cohort consisted of hundreds of healthy bone marrow donors. Cohort members were all nominally healthy when sampled, although unrecorded immune exposures were likely present. The donor tested CMV seropositive and was one of the 289 seropositive cohort members. Every donor gave a peripheral blood sample, and the peripheral blood mononuclear cells from that sample were used for TCR beta sequencing. Genomic DNA was extracted from the blood cell samples with the Qiagen DNeasy Blood Extraction Kit. CDR1 KGHSH and CDR2 LQKENI are derived from the germline V gene. The CDR3 contains 16 residues, cysteine and phenylalanine counted. Just the 48-base CDR3 DNA is kept, in frame starting at base 1. V sheds 4 bases and J sheds 0 bases, leaving 14 bases between their ends. Receptors were amplified or captured by the immunoSEQ multiplex PCR assay. The multiplex PCR relied on a mix of 60 forward primers for TCR Vbeta segments and 13 reverse primers for TCR Jbeta segments. A multiplex PCR assay on genomic DNA amplified the CDR3 region of rearranged TCR beta genes. The Illumina HiSeq System was used to sequence the amplified TCR beta libraries as 87-base-pair reads. The original pipeline was this. Across the roughly 640 repertoires, a later analysis counted tens of millions of unique TCR beta chains, some 11 million of which were shared by at least two donors. Raw reads were error-corrected and collapsed into unique sequences by a nearest-neighbor algorithm in which closely related sequences were merged to remove PCR and sequencing errors. V, D and J gene segments were assigned by aligning CDR3 sequences to IMGT reference sequences. For a sequence to be retained, at least a six-nucleotide match to both a V gene segment and a J gene segment was required. A rearrangement was called productive if the CDR3 had no stop codons and remained in frame with V and J, and every other rearrangement was called non-productive. Following IMGT convention, CDR3 was defined as the stretch from the second conserved V-encoded cysteine up to the conserved J-encoded phenylalanine. Sequences without an unambiguous match to a single V gene segment were excluded from the earlier analysis of 450 to 750 of the donors. An earlier analysis of some 500 of the donors classified V segments as functional when productive rearrangements were above 56.7% and as segregating when the standard deviation between donors was above 5%. A statistical classification framework was built to diagnose cytomegalovirus status from the catalog of TCR beta chain sequences. A later analysis assigned V and J genes by comparing TCR nucleotide sequences with IMGT/GENE-DB human TR gene sequences. Using the TCRdist pipeline, a later analysis assigned CDR3 sequences along with most-parsimonious VDJ recombination scenarios. A later analysis defined each TCR beta chain by its CDR3 amino acid sequence plus V-gene family, and excluded reads lacking a unique V-gene family. To address suspected cross-contamination and a sequencing artifact, a later analysis removed around 600 highly shared, low-generation-probability nucleotide sequences. A later analysis calculated a clonal expansion index for each public chain from normalized within-repertoire ranks of inferred template counts. In a later analysis, generation probabilities were computed using a VDJ recombination model fitted to out-of-frame rearrangements, and the results were checked against IGoR. In a later analysis, TCR-TCR, TCR-HLA and TCR-CMV co-occurrence was scored with hypergeometric tests, and a repertoire-size bias correction was applied to TCR pairs. In a later analysis, false discovery rates were estimated by permuting HLA or CMV assignments 20 times. In a later analysis, co-occurring TCRs were grouped using DBSCAN, with TCRdist sequence similarity added in when clustering inside HLA-allele-positive subsets. For co-occurrence clustering, repertoires with fewer than 30,000 or more than 120,000 public chains were excluded, along with five repertoires with anomalous nucleotide sharing. TCRdb obtained this table from immuneACCESS and retained in-frame rearrangements with V and J assigned. These tables miss some clones; where compared with another copy, unresolved V genes account for less than half of the shortfall, and the remainder is unexplained. Clonal size and the V and J genes are those of that table, whereas D and trimming came from the DNA. The sample table holds about 190,000 clones, of which 70% to 75% were seen once. Approximately 5% of the sample is held by the ten biggest clonotypes.

Details on this clone: Its target antigen remains unknown. Base qualities are not provided; no much larger clone lies one nucleotide away.

Rearrangement joined TRBV18 to TRBJ2-3, with TRBD2 as a weak D call on 6 bases. The receptor was isolated from a man aged 30 to 45 in good health and CMV-seropositive. The sample taken for sequencing was PBMCs. This receptor carries the CDR3 CASSLAGLGSTDTQYF. The nucleotides read TGTGCCAGCTCACTCGCGGGACTGGGAAGCACAGATACGCAGTATTTT.